These T cell receptor beta chains were read from a single sample in a study of CD8 T cells in Susac syndrome. One entry per CDR3 protein results from TCRdb running MiXCR on the immunoSEQ multiplex PCR reads. The profile shows 74,000 or so distinct CDR3 sequences, roughly 91% of them singletons. Sequencing used CD4+ T cells from PBMCs. These receptors were obtained from a human donor with Susac syndrome. The CDR3 runs from the conserved cysteine through the conserved F or W. A D gene is named only where the DNA matches it firmly. Only some rows state a clone size, as once, few, many or a class for expanded clones.

clone size	CDR3 length	J gene	D gene	V gene	CDR3 DNA	CDR3 protein
-	15	TRBJ2-3	-	TRBV6-5	TGTGCCAGCAGTTACGCCCAGGGACTCGGAGATACGCAGTATTTT	CASSYAQGLGDTQYF
-	15	TRBJ1-2	TRBD1	TRBV20-1	TGCAGTGCTAGAGCCCAATCCGACAGGGAATATGGCTACACCTTC	CSARAQSDREYGYTF
-	13	TRBJ2-1	-	TRBV21-1	TGTGCCAGCAGCAAAGACTGGGGGAATGAGCAGTTCTTC	CASSKDWGNEQFF
-	16	TRBJ1-5	-	TRBV12-3/TRBV12-4	TGTGCCAGCAGTTTTGCGGTCGGGCAGGGAGACCAGCCCCAGCATTTT	CASSFAVGQGDQPQHF
-	15	TRBJ1-1	TRBD1	TRBV12-3/TRBV12-4	TGTGCCAGCAGTCCCCGGACAGGGGTAACGACTGAAGCTTTCTTT	CASSPRTGVTTEAFF
-	13	TRBJ2-5	TRBD1	TRBV6-6	TGTGCCAGCACCCAGGGGGTCGGGGAGACCCAGTACTTC	CASTQGVGETQYF
-	13	TRBJ1-1	-	TRBV18	TGTGCCAGCTCACCAGCTATGAACACTGAAGCTTTCTTT	CASSPAMNTEAFF
-	14	TRBJ2-7	-	TRBV4-1	TGCGCCAGCAGCCAGCCTTTCGATTCCTACGAGCAGTACTTC	CASSQPFDSYEQYF
few	11	TRBJ2-1	-	TRBV11-2	TGTGCCAGCAGCTTAGAGAATGAGCAGTTCTTC	CASSLENEQFF
-	13	TRBJ1-1	-	TRBV2	TGTGCCAGCAGTGAACGGGAGGGGACTGAAGCTTTCTTT	CASSEREGTEAFF
-	13	TRBJ1-5	-	TRBV7-2	TGTGCCAGCAGCTCTGAGGGGGGGCAGCCCCAGCATTTT	CASSSEGGQPQHF
once	19	TRBJ2-1	TRBD2	TRBV7-2	TGTGCCAGCAGGGGACCGGGACTAGCGGGAGGGCCCCAAGGCAATGAGCAGTTCTTC	CASRGPGLAGGPQGNEQFF
-	16	TRBJ2-5	TRBD2	TRBV7-2	TGTGCCAGCAGCCCGGATAGCGGGGGGGCCCGGGAGACCCAGTACTTC	CASSPDSGGARETQYF
-	15	TRBJ2-7	-	TRBV7-2	TGTGCCAGCAGCTTACAGGGGTTGGCCTCCTACGAGCAGTACTTC	CASSLQGLASYEQYF
-	17	TRBJ2-1	TRBD1	TRBV3-1	TGTGCCAGCAGCCAGGGGTACAGGGGTCCCTCCTACAATGAGCAGTTCTTC	CASSQGYRGPSYNEQFF
once	12	TRBJ2-7	-	TRBV7-6	TGTGCCAGCTGGACGGCCCCGGACGAGCAGTACTTC	CASWTAPDEQYF
once	13	TRBJ1-2	TRBD1	TRBV12-3/TRBV12-4	TGTGCCAGCAGCCAGGGGGCCGTAAGAGGCTACACCTTC	CASSQGAVRGYTF
-	17	TRBJ1-4	-	TRBV7-9	TGTGCCAGCAGCTTAGGGGACAACCTGCCAACTAATGAAAAACTGTTTTTT	CASSLGDNLPTNEKLFF
-	14	TRBJ2-3	TRBD2	TRBV28	TGTGCCAGCAAAGTGGGGGGGGGCACAGATACGCAGTATTTT	CASKVGGGTDTQYF
-	12	TRBJ2-1	-	TRBV6-6	TGTGCCAGCAGCGGGCAGAACAATGAGCAGTTCTTC	CASSGQNNEQFF
-	15	TRBJ2-6	-	TRBV27	TGTGCCAGCAGTGGGGTCTCCTCTGGGGCCAACGTCCTGACTTTC	CASSGVSSGANVLTF
-	14	TRBJ2-1	TRBD2	TRBV7-7	TGTGCTAGCAGCTTAGGGCTAGCGGGAGGTGAGCAGTTCTTC	CASSLGLAGGEQFF
-	16	TRBJ1-6	-	TRBV11-2	TGTGCCAGCAGCTTAAGCCACTTCTCCTATAATTCACCCCTCCACTTT	CASSLSHFSYNSPLHF
-	14	TRBJ1-3	-	TRBV12-3/TRBV12-4	TGTGCCAGCAGTTCCGGACGAGTCGTAAACACCATATATTTT	CASSSGRVVNTIYF
-	14	TRBJ1-1	-	TRBV20-1	TGCAGTGCTAGCCCCCGGGGGCGGTACACTGAAGCTTTCTTT	CSASPRGRYTEAFF
-	12	TRBJ2-7	-	TRBV10-3	TGTGCCATCAGTGAGTCGATACCCGAGCAGTACTTC	CAISESIPEQYF
once	13	TRBJ1-1	TRBD1	TRBV7-9	TGTGCCAGCGCCTCGTACAGGGGCACTGAAGCTTTCTTT	CASASYRGTEAFF
few	15	TRBJ2-3	-	TRBV29-1	TGCAGCGTTCATTTCTCCGGGACACCTATGGATACGCAGTATTTT	CSVHFSGTPMDTQYF
-	14	TRBJ1-5	-	TRBV15	TGTGCCACCAGCAGAGGGGCGATTAATCAGCCCCAGCATTTT	CATSRGAINQPQHF
-	11	TRBJ1-2	-	TRBV6-1	TGTCTATCCCAGGGGACCTATGGCTACACCTTC	CLSQGTYGYTF
once	14	TRBJ2-5	-	TRBV7-2	TGTGCCAGCAGGCCGGGACCCCTCCAAGAGACCCAGTACTTC	CASRPGPLQETQYF
-	14	TRBJ2-2	TRBD1	TRBV5-6	TGTGCCAGCAGCTCCACAGGGGGCTTCGGGGAGCTGTTTTTT	CASSSTGGFGELFF
-	15	TRBJ2-2	-	TRBV19	TGTGCCAGTAGCTCTTCGAGGGCGAACACCGGGGAGCTGTTTTTT	CASSSSRANTGELFF
-	12	TRBJ1-5	-	TRBV29-1	TGCAGCGCTGGACAGCGTAATCAGCCCCAGCATTTT	CSAGQRNQPQHF
-	12	TRBJ1-1	-	TRBV30	TGTGCCTGGAGACCAGGGAACACTGAAGCTTTCTTT	CAWRPGNTEAFF
-	15	TRBJ2-3	TRBD2	TRBV9	TGTGCCTCCGGGACTAGCGGGGGAAGCACAGATACGCAGTATTTT	CASGTSGGSTDTQYF
-	15	TRBJ1-2	TRBD1	TRBV15	TGTGCCACCAGCAGATTAGAGACAGGGGGCTATGGCTACACCTTC	CATSRLETGGYGYTF
-	13	TRBJ2-4	-	TRBV10-3	TGTGCCACCCTCCCTAGTGGGGGGAACATTCAGTACTTC	CATLPSGGNIQYF
-	15	TRBJ2-2	TRBD1	TRBV7-9	TGTGCCAGCGCCTTAGACAGGGGGCGCGGCGGGGAGCTGTTTTTT	CASALDRGRGGELFF
-	15	TRBJ1-1	-	TRBV12-3/TRBV12-4	TGTGCCAGCAGTTTAAATCACTTCCCGAACACTGAAGCTTTCTTT	CASSLNHFPNTEAFF
-	15	TRBJ1-4	-	TRBV4-2	TGTGCCAGCAGCCAAGTAGATCAGGTGGGAGAAAAACTGTTTTTT	CASSQVDQVGEKLFF
-	13	TRBJ1-1	-	TRBV29-1	TGCAGCGTTGAAGTGGTGCTCAACACTGAAGCTTTCTTT	CSVEVVLNTEAFF
-	13	TRBJ1-4	-	TRBV12-3/TRBV12-4	TGTGCCTCCTTGCGGGACATCCCCGGAAAACTGTTTTTT	CASLRDIPGKLFF
-	15	TRBJ1-1	-	TRBV20-1	TGCAGTGCTAGAGATACAAAGGGCTCGAACACTGAAGCTTTCTTT	CSARDTKGSNTEAFF
-	14	TRBJ2-2	-	TRBV7-9	TGTGCCAGCAGCGAAACAATGCTCTCCGGGGAGCTGTTTTTT	CASSETMLSGELFF